The sequence of this T cell receptor beta chain was determined in a study of OX40 agonist ivuxolimab in advanced cancers. General observations from the study: At doses 0.1 to 3.0 mg/kg, CD4+ and CD8+ clones expanded. CD8+ T cells were the subset that, on average, had more expanded clones than CD4+.

The table came from immunoSEQ multiplex PCR; TCRdb's copy has only in-frame clones and leaves some out. Here the sample spans about 110,000 clones, over 85% being singletons. Germline V gene sequence: CDR1 SGHVS, CDR2 FQNEAQ. The CDR3 loop spans 13 amino acids. V was shortened by 1 base and J by 1 base, with 3 bases between the two germline ends. A word on this clone: Its antigen is unidentified.

The chain uses TRBV7-8 and TRBJ2-3; D is ambiguous. Sequencing was performed on CD4+ or CD8+ T cells sorted from blood, taken in a trial of the OX40 agonist ivuxolimab. The sequence derives from an adult with an advanced solid tumor such as melanoma, head and neck, liver or kidney cancer. Here the CDR3 DNA reads TGTGCCAGCAGCTTAGGAGGCACAGATACGCAGTATTTT. Translation: CASSLGGTDTQYF.